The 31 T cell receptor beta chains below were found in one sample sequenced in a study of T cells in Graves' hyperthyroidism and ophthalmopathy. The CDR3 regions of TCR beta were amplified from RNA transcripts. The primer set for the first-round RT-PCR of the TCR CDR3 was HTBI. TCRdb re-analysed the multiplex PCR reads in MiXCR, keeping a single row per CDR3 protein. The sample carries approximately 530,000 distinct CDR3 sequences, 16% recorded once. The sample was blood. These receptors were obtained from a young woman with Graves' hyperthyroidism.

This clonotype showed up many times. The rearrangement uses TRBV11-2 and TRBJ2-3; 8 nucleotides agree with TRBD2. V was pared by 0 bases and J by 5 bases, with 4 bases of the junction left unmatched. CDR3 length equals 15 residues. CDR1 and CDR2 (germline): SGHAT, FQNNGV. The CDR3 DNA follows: TGTGCCAGCAGCTTAGAGCGGGGGGCCCTAGATACGCAGTATTTT. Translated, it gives CASSLERGALDTQYF.

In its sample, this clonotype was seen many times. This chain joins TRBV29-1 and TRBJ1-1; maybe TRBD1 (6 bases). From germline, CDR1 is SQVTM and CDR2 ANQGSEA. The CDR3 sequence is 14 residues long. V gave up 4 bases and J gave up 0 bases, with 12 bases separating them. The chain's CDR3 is CSVGPGAMNTEAFF. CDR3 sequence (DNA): TGCAGCGTTGGGCCAGGGGCGATGAACACTGAAGCTTTCTTT.

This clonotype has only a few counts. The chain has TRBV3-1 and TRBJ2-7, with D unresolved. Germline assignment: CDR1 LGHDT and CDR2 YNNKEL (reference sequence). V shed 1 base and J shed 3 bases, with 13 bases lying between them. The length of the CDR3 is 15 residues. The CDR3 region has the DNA TGTGCCAGCAGCCAAGCGGCAGTAACTTACTACGAGCAGTACTTC. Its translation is CASSQAAVTYYEQYF.

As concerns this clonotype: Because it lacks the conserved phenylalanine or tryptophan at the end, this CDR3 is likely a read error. For the CDR3, the DNA is TGTGCTAGTGTCCTCGGCCTCACCGGGGAGCTGTTTTCT. Protein product: CASVLGLTGELFS. The chain combines TRBV12-5 with TRBJ2-2; no firm D call. V was pared by 7 bases and J by 4 bases, with 10 bases between. The germline V gene has CDR1 LGHNT and CDR2 FRNRAP. This CDR3 has 13 amino acids.

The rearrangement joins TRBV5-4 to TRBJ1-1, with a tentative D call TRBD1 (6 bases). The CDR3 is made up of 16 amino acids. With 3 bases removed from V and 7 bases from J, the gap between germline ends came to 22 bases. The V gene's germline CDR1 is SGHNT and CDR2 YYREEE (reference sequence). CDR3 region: CASSWAGQKIINEAFF. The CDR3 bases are TGTGCCAGCAGCTGGGCCGGACAGAAGATTATTAATGAAGCTTTCTTT.

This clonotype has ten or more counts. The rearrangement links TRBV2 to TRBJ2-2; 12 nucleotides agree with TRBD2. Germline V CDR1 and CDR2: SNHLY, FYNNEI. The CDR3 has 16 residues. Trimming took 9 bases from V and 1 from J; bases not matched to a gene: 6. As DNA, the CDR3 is TGTGCCAGTAACGGACTAGCGGGGCGGAACACCGGGGAGCTGTTTTTT. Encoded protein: CASNGLAGRNTGELFF.

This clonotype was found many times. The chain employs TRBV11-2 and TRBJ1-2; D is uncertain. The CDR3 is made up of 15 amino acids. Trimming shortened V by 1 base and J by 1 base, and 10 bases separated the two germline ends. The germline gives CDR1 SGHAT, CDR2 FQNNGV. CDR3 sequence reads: CASSLVTEYNYGYTF. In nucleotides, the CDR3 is TGTGCCAGCAGCTTAGTTACGGAGTATAACTATGGCTACACCTTC. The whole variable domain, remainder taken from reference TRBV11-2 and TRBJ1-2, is EAGVAQSPRYKIIEKRQSVAFWCNPISGHATLYWYQQILGQGPKLLIQFQNNGVVDDSQLPKDRFSAERLKGVDSTLKIQPAKLEDSAVYLCASSLVTEYNYGYTFGSGTRLTVV.

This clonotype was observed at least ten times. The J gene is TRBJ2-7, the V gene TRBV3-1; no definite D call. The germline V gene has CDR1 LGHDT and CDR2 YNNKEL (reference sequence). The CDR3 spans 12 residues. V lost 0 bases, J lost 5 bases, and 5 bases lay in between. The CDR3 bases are TGTGCCAGCAGCCAAGATCGCCACGAGCAGTACTTC. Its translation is CASSQDRHEQYF.

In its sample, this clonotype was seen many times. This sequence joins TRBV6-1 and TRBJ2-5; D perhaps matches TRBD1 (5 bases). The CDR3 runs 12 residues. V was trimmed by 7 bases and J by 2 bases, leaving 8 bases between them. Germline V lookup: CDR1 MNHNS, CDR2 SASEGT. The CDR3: CASKRTQETQYF. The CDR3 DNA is TGTGCCAGCAAGAGGACACAAGAGACCCAGTACTTC.

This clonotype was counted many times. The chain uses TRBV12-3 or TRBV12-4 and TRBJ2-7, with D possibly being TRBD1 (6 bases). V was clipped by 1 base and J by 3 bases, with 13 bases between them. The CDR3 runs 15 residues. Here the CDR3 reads CASSLDQDRIYEQYF. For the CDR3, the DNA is TGTGCCAGCAGTTTAGATCAAGACAGGATCTACGAGCAGTACTTC.

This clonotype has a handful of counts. CDR3 sequence: CASSPTGVGNTEAFF. For the CDR3, the DNA is TGTGCCAGCTCACCTACAGGGGTGGGGAACACTGAAGCTTTCTTT. The chain recombines TRBV18 with TRBJ1-1; TRBD1 aligns across 7 bases. The germline gives CDR1 KGHSH, CDR2 LQKENI. With V trimmed by 3 bases and J by 1 base, 5 bases remained unmatched. The CDR3 loop spans 15 amino acids.

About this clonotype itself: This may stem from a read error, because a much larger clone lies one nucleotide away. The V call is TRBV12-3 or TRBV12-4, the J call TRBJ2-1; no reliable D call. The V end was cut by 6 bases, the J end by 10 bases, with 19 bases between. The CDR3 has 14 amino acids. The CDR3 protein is CASSRIEGSYEQFF. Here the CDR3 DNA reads TGTGCCAGCAGCCGTATTGAAGGCAGCTACGAGCAGTTCTTC.

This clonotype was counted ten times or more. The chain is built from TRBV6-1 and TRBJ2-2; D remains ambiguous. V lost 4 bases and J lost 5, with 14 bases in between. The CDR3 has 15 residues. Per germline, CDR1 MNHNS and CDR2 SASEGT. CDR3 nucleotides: TGTGCCAGCAGTGGTAATACGGCTGCTACCGGGGAGCTGTTTTTT. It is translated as CASSGNTAATGELFF.

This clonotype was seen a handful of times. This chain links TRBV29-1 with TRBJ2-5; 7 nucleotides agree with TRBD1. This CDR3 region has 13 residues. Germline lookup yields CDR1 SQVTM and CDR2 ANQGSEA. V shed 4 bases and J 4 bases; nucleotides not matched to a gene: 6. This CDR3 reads CSVGRGSIETQYF. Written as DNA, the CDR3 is TGCAGCGTTGGCAGGGGGTCGATAGAGACCCAGTACTTC.

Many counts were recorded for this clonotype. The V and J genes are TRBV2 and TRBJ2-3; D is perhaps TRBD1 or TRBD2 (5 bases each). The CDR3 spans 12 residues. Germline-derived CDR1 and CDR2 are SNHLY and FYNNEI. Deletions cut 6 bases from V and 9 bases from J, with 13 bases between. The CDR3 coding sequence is TGTGCCAGCAGGACGATGGGGGTAACGCAGTATTTT. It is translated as CASRTMGVTQYF.

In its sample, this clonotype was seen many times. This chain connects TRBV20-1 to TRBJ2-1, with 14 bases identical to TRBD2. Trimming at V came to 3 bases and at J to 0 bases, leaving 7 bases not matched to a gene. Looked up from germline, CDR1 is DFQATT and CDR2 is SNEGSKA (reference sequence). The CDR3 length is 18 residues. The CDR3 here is CSARKGTSGGHSYNEQFF. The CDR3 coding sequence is TGCAGTGCTAGGAAAGGGACTAGCGGGGGCCACTCCTACAATGAGCAGTTCTTC.

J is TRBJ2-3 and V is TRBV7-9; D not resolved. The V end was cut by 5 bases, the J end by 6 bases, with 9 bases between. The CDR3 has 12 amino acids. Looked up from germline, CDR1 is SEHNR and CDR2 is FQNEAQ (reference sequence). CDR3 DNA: TGTGCCAGCAGCCCCCTAGGGGATACGCAGTATTTT. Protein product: CASSPLGDTQYF.

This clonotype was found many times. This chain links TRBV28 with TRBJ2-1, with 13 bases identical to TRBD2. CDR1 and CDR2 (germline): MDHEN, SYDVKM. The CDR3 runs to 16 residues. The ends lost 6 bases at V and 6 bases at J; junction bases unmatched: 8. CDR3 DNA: TGTGCCAGCAGCCTTCTAACTAGCGGGAGGGCCAATGAGCAGTTCTTC. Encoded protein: CASSLLTSGRANEQFF.

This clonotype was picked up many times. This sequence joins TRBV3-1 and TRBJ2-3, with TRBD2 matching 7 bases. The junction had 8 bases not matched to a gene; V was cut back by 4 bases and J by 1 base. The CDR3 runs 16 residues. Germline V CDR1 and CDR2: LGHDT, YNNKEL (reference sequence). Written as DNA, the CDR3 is TGTGCCAGCAGCCCGATGCGGGAGTGGGGCACAGATACGCAGTATTTT. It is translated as CASSPMREWGTDTQYF.

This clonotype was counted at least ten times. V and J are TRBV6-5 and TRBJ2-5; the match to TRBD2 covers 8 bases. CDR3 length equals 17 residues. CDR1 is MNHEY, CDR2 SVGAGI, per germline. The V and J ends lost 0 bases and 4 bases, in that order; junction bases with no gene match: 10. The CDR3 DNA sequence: TGTGCCAGCAGTTACTCAGAGGTAGCGGGGCCCTCAGAGACCCAGTACTTC. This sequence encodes CASSYSEVAGPSETQYF.

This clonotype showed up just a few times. The CDR3, as DNA: TGTGCCAGCTCACCAGCTGCCGGAACCCTCAATGAGCAGTTCTTC. Its translation is CASSPAAGTLNEQFF. This sequence joins TRBV18 and TRBJ2-1; D gene unclear. The CDR3 has 15 residues. Germline V lookup: CDR1 KGHSH, CDR2 LQKENI. V lost 2 bases, J lost 6 bases, and 14 bases lay in between.

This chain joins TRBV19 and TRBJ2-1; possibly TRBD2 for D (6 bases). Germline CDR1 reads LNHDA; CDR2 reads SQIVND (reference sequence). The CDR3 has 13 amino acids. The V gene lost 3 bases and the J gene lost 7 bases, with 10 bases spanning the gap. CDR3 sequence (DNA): TGTGCCAGTAGTATGGTTGCGGGAAATGAGCAGTTCTTC. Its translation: CASSMVAGNEQFF.

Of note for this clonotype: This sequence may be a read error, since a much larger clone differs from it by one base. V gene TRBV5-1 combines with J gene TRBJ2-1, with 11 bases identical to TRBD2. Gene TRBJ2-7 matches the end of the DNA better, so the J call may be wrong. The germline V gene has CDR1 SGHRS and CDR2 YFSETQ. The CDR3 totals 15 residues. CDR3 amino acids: CASGLAGGPYNEQYF. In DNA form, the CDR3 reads TGCGCCAGCGGCCTAGCGGGAGGACCATACAATGAGCAGTACTTC.

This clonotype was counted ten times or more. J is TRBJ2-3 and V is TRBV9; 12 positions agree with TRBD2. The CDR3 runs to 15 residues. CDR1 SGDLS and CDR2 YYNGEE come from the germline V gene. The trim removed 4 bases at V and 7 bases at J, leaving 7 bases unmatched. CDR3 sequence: CASSPRTSGKNTQYF. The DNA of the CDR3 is TGTGCCAGCAGCCCTCGGACTAGCGGGAAAAATACGCAGTATTTT. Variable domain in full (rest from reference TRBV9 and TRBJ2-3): DSGVTQTPKHLITATGQRVTLRCSPRSGDLSVYWYQQSLDQGLQFLIQYYNGEERAKGNILERFSAQQFPDLHSELNLSSLELGDSALYFCASSPRTSGKNTQYFGPGTRLTVL.

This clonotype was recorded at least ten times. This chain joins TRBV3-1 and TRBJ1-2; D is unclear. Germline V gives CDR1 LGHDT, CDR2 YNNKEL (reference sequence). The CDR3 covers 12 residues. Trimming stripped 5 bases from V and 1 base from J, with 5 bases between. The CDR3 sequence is CASSDDNYGYTF. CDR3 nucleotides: TGTGCCAGCAGCGACGATAACTATGGCTACACCTTC. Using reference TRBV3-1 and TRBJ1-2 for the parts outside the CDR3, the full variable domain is DTAVSQTPKYLVTQMGNDKSIKCEQNLGHDTMYWYKQDSKKFLKIMFSYNNKELIINETVPNRFSPKSPDKAHLNLHINSLELGDSAVYFCASSDDNYGYTFGSGTRLTVV.

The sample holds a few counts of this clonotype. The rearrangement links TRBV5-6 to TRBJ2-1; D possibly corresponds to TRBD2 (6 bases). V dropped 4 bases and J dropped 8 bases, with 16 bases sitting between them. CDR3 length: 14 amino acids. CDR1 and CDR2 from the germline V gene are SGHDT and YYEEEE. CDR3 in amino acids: CASSLGRGMDEQFF. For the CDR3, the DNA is TGTGCCAGCAGCCTCGGGCGCGGGATGGATGAGCAGTTCTTC.

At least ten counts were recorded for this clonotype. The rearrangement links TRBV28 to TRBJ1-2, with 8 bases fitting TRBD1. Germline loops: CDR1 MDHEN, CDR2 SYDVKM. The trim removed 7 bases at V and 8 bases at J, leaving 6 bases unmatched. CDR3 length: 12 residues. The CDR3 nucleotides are TGTGCCAGCAATGGACAGGGTTTCGGCTACACCTTC. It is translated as CASNGQGFGYTF.

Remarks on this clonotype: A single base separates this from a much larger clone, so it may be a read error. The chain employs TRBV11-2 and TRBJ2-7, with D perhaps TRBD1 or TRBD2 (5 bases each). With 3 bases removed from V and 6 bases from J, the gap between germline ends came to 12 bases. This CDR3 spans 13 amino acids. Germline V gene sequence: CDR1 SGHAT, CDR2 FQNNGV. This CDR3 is CASSFLGVREQYF. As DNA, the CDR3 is TGTGCCAGCAGCTTCTTGGGGGTGCGCGAGCAGTACTTC.

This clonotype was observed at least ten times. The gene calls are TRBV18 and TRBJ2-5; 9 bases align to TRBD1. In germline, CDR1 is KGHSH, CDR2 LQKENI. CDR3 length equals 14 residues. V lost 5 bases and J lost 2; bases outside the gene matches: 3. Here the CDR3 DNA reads TGTGCCAGCTCATGGGACAGGGTGCAAGAGACCCAGTACTTC. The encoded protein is CASSWDRVQETQYF.

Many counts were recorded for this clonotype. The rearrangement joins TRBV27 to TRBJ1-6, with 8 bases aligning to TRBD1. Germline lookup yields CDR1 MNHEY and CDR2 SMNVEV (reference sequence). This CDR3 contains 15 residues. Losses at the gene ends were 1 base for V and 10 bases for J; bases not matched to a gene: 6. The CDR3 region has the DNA TGTGCCAGCAGTTTATTGCGGACAGGGTCATCACCCCTCCACTTT. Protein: CASSLLRTGSSPLHF.

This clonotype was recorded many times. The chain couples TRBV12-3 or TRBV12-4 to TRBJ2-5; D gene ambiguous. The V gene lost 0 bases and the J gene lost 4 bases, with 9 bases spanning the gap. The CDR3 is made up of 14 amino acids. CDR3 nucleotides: TGTGCCAGCAGTTTAGCCTACTTATTAGAGACCCAGTACTTC. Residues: CASSLAYLLETQYF.